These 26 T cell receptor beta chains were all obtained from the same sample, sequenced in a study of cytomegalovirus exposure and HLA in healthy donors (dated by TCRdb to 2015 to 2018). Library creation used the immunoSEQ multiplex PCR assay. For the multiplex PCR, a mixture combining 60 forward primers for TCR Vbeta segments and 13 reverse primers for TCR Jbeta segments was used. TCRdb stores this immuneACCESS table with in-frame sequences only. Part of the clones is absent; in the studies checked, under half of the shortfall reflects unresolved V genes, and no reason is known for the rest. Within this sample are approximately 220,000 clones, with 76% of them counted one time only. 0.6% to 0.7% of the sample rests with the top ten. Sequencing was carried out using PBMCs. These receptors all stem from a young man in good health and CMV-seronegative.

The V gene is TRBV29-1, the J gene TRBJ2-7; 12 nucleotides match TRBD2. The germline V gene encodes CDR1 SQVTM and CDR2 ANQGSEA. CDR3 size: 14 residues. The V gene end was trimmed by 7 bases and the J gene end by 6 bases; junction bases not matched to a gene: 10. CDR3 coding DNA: TGCAGCGCCAGCAGACTAGCGGGGGATCGCGAGCAGTACTTC. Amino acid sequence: CSASRLAGDREQYF.

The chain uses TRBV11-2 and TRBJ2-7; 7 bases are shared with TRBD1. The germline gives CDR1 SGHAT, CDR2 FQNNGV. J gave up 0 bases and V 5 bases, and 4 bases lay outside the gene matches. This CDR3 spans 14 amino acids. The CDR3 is CASSTRQGSYEQYF. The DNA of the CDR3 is TGTGCCAGCAGCACCAGACAGGGCTCCTACGAGCAGTACTTC.

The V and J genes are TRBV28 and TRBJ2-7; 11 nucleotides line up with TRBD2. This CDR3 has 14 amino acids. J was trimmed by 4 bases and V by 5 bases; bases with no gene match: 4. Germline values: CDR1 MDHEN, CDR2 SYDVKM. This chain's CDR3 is CASSRTSGLYEQYF. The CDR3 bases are TGTGCCAGCAGTAGGACTAGCGGGTTATACGAGCAGTACTTC.

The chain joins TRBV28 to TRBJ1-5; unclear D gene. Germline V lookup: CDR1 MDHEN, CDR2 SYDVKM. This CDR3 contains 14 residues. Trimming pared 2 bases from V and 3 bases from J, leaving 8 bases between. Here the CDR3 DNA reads TGTGCCAGCAGTTTAAGACACCTCAATCAGCCCCAGCATTTT. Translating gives CASSLRHLNQPQHF.

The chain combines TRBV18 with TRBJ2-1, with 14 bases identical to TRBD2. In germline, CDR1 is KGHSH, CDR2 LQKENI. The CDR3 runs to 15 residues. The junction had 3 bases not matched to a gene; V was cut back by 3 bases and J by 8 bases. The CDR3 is CASSPGLAGVDEQFF. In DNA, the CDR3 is TGTGCCAGCTCACCGGGACTAGCGGGAGTGGATGAGCAGTTCTTC.

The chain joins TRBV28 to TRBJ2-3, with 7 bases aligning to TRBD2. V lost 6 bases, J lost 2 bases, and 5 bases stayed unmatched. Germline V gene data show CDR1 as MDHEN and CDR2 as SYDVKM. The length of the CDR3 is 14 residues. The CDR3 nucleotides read TGTGCCAGCAGCCTTCGGGGGGTCACAGATACGCAGTATTTT. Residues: CASSLRGVTDTQYF.

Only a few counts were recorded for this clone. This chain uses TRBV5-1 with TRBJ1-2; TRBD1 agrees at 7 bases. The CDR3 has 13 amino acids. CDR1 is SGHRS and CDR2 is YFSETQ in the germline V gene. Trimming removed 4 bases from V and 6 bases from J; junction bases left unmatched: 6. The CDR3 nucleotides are TGCGCCAGCAGCCTAGACAGGGACGATGGCTACACCTTC. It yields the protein CASSLDRDDGYTF.

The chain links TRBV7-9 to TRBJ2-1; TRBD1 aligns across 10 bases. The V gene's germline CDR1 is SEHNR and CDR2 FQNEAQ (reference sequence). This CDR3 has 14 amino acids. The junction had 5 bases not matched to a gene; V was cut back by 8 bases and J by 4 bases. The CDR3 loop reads CASGDRGRYNEQFF. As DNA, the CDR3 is TGTGCCAGCGGGGACAGGGGTCGTTACAATGAGCAGTTCTTC.

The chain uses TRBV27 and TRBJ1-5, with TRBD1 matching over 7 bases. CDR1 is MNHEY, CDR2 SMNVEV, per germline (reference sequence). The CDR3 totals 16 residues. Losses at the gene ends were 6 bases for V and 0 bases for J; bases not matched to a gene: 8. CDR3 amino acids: CASSPNRGPSNQPQHF. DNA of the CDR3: TGTGCCAGCAGCCCAAACAGGGGACCTAGCAATCAGCCCCAGCATTTT.

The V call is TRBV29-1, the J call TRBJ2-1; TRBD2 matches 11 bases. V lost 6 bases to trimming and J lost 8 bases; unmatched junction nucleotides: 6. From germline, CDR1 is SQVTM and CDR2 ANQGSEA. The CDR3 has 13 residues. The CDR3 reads CSVDSGRADEQFF. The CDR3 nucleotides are TGCAGCGTCGATAGCGGGAGGGCCGATGAGCAGTTCTTC.

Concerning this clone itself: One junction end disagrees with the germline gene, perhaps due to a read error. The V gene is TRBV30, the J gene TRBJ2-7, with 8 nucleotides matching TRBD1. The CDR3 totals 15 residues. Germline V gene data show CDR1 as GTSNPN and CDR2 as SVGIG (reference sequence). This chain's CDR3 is CAWSPLGQGSYQQYF. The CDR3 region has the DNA TGTGCCTGGAGTCCCCTCGGACAGGGATCCTACCAGCAGTACTTC.

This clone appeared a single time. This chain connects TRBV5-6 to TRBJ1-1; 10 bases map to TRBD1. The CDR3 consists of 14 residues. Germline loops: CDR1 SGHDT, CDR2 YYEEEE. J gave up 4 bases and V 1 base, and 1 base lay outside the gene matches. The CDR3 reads CASSLWDRGTEAFF. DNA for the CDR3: TGTGCCAGCAGCTTGTGGGACAGGGGCACTGAAGCTTTCTTT.

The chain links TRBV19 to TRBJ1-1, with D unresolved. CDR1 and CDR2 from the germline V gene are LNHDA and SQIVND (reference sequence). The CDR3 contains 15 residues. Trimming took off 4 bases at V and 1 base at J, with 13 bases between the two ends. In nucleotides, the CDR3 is TGTGCCAGTAGTACCCGGGATACTTGGAACACTGAAGCTTTCTTT. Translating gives CASSTRDTWNTEAFF.

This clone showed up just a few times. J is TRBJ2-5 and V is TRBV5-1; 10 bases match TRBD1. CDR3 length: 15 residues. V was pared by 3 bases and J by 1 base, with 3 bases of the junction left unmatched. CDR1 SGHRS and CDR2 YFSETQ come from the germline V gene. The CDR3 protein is CASSSGQGSQETQYF. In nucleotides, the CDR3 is TGCGCCAGCAGCTCGGGACAGGGGTCCCAAGAGACCCAGTACTTC. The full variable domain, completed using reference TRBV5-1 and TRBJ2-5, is KAGVTQTPRYLIKTRGQQVTLSCSPISGHRSVSWYQQTPGQGLQFLFEYFSETQRNKGNFPGRFSGRQFSNSRSEMNVSTLELGDSALYLCASSSGQGSQETQYFGPGTRLLVL.

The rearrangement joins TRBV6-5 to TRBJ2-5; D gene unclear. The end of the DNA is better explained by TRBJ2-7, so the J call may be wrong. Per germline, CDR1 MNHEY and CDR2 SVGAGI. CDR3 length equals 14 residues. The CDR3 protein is CASSYSSTAYEQYF. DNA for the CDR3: TGTGCCAGCAGTTACTCAAGCACAGCCTACGAGCAGTACTTC.

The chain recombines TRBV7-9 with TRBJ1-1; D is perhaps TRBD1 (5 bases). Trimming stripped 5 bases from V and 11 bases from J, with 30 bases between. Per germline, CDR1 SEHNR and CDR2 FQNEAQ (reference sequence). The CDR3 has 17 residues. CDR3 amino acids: CASSRRADSLNGLGAFF. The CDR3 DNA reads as TGTGCCAGCAGCCGTCGGGCTGACAGCCTGAACGGATTAGGGGCTTTCTTT.

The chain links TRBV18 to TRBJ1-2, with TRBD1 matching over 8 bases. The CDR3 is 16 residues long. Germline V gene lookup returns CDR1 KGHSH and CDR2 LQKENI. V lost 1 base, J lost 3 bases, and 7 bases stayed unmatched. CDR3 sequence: CASSPLRGQGDYGYTF. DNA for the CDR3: TGTGCCAGCTCACCACTAAGAGGACAGGGCGACTATGGCTACACCTTC.

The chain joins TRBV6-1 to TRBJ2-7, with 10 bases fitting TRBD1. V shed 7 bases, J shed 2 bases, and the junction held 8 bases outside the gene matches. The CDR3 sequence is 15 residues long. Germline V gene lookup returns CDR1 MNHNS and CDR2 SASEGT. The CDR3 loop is CASTFSGTGAYEQYF. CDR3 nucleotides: TGTGCCAGCACCTTCTCCGGGACAGGGGCCTACGAGCAGTACTTC.

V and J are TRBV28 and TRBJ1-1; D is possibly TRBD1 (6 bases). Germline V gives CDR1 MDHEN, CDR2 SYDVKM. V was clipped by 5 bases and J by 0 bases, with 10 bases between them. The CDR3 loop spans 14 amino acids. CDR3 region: CASSTTGLNTEAFF. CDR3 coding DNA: TGTGCCAGCAGTACTACAGGGTTGAACACTGAAGCTTTCTTT.

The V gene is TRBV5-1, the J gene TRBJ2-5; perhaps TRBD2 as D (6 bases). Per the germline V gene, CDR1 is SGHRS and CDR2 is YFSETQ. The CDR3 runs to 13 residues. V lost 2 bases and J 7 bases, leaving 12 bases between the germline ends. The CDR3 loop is CASSFREEGTQYF. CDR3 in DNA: TGCGCCAGCAGCTTTAGGGAGGAAGGGACCCAGTACTTC.

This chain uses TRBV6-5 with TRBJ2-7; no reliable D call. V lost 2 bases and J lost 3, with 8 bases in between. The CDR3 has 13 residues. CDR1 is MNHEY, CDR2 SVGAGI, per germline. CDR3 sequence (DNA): TGTGCCAGCAGTTACGCGAAAAACTACGAGCAGTACTTC. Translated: CASSYAKNYEQYF.

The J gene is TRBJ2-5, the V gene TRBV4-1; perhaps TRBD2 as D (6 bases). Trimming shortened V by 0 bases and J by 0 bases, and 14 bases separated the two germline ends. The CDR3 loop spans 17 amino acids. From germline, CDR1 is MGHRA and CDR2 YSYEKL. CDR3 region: CASSQDWVAVYQETQYF. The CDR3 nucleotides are TGCGCCAGCAGCCAAGACTGGGTAGCGGTGTACCAAGAGACCCAGTACTTC.

CDR3 loop: CASKIGAANYGYTF. CDR3 DNA sequence: TGTGCCAGCAAAATAGGAGCGGCTAACTATGGCTACACCTTC. The V gene is TRBV7-2, the J gene TRBJ1-2; D is ambiguous. This CDR3 contains 14 residues. The V end was cut by 7 bases, the J end by 0 bases, with 12 bases between. Germline-derived CDR1 and CDR2 are SGHTA and FQGNSA.

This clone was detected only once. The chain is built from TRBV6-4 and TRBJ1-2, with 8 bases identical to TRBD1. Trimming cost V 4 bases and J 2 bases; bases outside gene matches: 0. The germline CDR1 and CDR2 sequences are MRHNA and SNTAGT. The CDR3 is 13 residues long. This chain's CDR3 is CASSGQGNYGYTF. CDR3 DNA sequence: TGTGCCAGCAGTGGACAGGGGAACTATGGCTACACCTTC.

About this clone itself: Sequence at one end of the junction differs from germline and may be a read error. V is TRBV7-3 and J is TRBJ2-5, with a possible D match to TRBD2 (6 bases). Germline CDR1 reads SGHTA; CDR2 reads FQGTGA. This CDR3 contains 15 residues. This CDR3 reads CSSSFVGGVGETQYF. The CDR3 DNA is TGTTCCAGCAGCTTCGTCGGGGGAGTGGGTGAGACCCAGTACTTC.

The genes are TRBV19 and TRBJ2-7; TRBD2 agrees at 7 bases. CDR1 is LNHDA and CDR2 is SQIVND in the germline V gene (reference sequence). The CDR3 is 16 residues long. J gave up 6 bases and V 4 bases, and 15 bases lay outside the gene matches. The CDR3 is CASSRRDLAGEGEQYF. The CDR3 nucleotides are TGTGCCAGTAGTAGACGGGACTTGGCGGGAGAGGGCGAGCAGTACTTC. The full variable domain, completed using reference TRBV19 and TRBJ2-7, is DGGITQSPKYLFRKEGQNVTLSCEQNLNHDAMYWYRQDPGQGLRLIYYSQIVNDFQKGDIAEGYSVSREKKESFPLTVTSAQKNPTAFYLCASSRRDLAGEGEQYFGPGTRLTVT.